This TCR beta chain is drawn from a study of monozygotic twins with inflammatory bowel disease. Researchers ran eight separate cDNA reactions for each sample. TCRdb re-analyzed the 5' RACE reads; it lists each CDR3 protein once, without DNA. In all, the sample yields around 410,000 distinct CDR3 sequences. This CDR3 comprises 17 residues. Germline V gene data show CDR1 as SGHRS and CDR2 as YFSETQ. Remarks on this clonotype: What it binds is not known.

General study findings and limits: Nothing supported a single strong signal or clonotype that was associated with IBD.

The receptor's source is a human donor with ulcerative colitis or Crohn's disease, or a healthy co-twin of an affected twin (not recorded which). V and J are TRBV5-1 and TRBJ2-7; the TRBD2 assignment by TCRdb is unverifiable without DNA. The sequencing sample was made of blood. This chain's CDR3 is CASSTGLAGGRGYEQYF.